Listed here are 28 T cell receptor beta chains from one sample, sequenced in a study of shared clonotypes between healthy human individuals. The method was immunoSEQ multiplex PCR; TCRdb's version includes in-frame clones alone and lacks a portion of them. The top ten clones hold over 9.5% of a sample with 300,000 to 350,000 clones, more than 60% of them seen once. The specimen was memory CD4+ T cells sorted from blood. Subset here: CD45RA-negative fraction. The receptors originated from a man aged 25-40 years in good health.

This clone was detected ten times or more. The CDR3 loop is CASSQDRVTDTQYF. CDR3 bases: TGTGCCAGCAGCCAAGACAGGGTGACAGATACGCAGTATTTT. This rearrangement joins TRBV7-3 to TRBJ2-3, with 7 bases aligning to TRBD1. Per the germline V gene, CDR1 is SGHTA and CDR2 is FQGTGA. The CDR3 is 14 amino acids. Losses at the gene ends were 5 bases for V and 3 bases for J; bases not matched to a gene: 5.

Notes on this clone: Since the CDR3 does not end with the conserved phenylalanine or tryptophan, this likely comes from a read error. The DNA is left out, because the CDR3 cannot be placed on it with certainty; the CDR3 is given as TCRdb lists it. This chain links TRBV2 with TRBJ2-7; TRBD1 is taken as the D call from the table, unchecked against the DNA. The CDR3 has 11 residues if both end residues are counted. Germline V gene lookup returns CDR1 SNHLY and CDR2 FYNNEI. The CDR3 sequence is CASSEYGQEEI.

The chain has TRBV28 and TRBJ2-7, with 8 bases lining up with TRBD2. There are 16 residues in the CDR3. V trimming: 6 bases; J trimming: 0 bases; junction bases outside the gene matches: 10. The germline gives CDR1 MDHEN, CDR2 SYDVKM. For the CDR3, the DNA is TGTGCCAGCAGCCCGGGGACGGGACTAGACTCCTACGAGCAGTACTTC. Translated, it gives CASSPGTGLDSYEQYF.

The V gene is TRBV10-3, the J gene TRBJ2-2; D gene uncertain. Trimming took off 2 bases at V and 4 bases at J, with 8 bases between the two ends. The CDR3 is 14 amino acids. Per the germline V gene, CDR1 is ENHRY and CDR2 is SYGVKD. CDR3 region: CAISELGSTGELFF. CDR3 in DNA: TGTGCCATCAGTGAGCTGGGGTCCACCGGGGAGCTGTTTTTT.

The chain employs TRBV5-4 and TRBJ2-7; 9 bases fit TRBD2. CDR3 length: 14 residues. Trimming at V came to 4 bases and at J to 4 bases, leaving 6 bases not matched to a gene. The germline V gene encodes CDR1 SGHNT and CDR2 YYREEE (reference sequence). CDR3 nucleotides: TGTGCCAGCAGCCAGCGGCGGGAGGGTTACGAGCAGTACTTC. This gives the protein CASSQRREGYEQYF.

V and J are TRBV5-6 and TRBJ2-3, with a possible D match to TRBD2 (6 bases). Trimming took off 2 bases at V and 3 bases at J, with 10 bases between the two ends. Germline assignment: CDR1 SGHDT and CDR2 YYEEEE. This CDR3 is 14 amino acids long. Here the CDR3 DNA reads TGTGCCAGCAGCTTCGGAGGGCGGACAGATACGCAGTATTTT. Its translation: CASSFGGRTDTQYF.

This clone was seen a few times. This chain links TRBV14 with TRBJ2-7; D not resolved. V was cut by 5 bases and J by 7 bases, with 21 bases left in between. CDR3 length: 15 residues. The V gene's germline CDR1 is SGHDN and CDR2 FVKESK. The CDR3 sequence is CASSWGERAAEEQYF. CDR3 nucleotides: TGTGCCAGCAGCTGGGGTGAGCGAGCAGCCGAAGAGCAGTACTTC.

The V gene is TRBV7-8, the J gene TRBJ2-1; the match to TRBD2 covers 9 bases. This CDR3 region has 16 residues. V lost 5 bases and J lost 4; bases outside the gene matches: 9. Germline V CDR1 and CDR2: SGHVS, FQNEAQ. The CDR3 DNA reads TGTGCCAGCAGCCCACCTTTGCGGGAGGGTTACAATGAGCAGTTCTTC. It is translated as CASSPPLREGYNEQFF.

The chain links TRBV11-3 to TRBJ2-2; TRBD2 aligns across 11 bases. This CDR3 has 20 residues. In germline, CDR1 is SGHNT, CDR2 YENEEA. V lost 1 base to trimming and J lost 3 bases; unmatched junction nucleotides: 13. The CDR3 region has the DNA TGTGCCAGCAGCTTAGGGGGATATAGCGGGAGGGCCGTCGACACCGGGGAGCTGTTTTTT. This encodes CASSLGGYSGRAVDTGELFF. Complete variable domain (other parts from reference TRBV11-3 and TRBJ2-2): EAGVVQSPRYKIIEKKQPVAFWCNPISGHNTLYWYLQNLGQGPELLIRYENEEAVDDSQLPKDRFSAERLKGVDSTLKIQPAELGDSAVYLCASSLGGYSGRAVDTGELFFGEGSRLTVL.

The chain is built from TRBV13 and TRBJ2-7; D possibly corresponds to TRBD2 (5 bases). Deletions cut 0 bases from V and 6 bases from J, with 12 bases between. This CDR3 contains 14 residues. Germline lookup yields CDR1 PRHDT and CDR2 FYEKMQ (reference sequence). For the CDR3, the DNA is TGTGCCAGCAGCTTAGGGGACTTGATCCCCGAGCAGTACTTC. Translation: CASSLGDLIPEQYF.

CDR3 protein: CASSYGTQLGDEQFF. As DNA, the CDR3 is TGTGCCAGCAGTTACGGGACGCAGCTAGGGGATGAGCAGTTCTTC. The chain employs TRBV6-5 and TRBJ2-1; D could derive from TRBD1 or TRBD2 (5 bases each). Looked up from germline, CDR1 is MNHEY and CDR2 is SVGAGI. V lost 2 bases to trimming and J lost 8 bases, with 16 bases between them. The CDR3 runs to 15 residues.

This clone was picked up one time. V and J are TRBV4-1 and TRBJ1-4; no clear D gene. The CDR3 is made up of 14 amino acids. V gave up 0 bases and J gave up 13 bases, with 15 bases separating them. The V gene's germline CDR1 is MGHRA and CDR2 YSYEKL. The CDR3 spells CASSQDDWMGSLFF. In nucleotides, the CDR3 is TGCGCCAGCAGCCAAGATGATTGGATGGGTTCACTGTTTTTT.

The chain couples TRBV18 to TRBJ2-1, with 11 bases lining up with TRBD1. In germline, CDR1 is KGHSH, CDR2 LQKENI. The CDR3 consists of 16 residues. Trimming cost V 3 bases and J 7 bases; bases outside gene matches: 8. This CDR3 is CASSPPYGTGGNEQFF. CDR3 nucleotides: TGTGCCAGCTCACCGCCCTATGGGACAGGGGGGAATGAGCAGTTCTTC.

Written as DNA, the CDR3 is TGTGCCAGCAGTAAGGGACAGTCTTACAATGAGCAGTTCTTC. This codes for CASSKGQSYNEQFF. The chain employs TRBV7-3 and TRBJ2-1, with TRBD1 matching 7 bases. CDR1 is SGHTA, CDR2 FQGTGA, per germline. The trim removed 6 bases at V and 4 bases at J, leaving 6 bases unmatched. The CDR3 length is 14 residues.

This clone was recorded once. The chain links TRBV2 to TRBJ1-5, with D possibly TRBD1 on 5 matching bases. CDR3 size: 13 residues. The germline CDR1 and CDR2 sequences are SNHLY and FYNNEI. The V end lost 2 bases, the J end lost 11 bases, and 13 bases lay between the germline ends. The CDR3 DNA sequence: TGTGCCAGCAGTGAAATGGGGGGTCCGTCCCAGCATTTT. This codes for CASSEMGGPSQHF.

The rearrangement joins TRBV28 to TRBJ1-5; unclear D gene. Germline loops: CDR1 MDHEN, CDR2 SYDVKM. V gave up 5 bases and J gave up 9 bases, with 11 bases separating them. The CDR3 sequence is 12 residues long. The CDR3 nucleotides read TGTGCCAGCAGTACGCGGAAAGGGCCCCAGCATTTT. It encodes CASSTRKGPQHF.

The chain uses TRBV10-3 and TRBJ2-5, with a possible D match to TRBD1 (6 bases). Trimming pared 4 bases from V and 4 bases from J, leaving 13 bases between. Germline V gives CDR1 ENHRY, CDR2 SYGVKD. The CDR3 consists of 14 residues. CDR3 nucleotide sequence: TGTGCCATCAGTGGGAACAGGACAGTAGAGACCCAGTACTTC. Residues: CAISGNRTVETQYF.

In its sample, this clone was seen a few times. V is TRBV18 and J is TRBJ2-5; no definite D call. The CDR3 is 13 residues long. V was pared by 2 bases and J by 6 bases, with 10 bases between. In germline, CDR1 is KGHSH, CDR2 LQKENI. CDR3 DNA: TGTGCCAGCTCACCAGGACGTTGGCAGACCCAGTACTTC. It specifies CASSPGRWQTQYF.

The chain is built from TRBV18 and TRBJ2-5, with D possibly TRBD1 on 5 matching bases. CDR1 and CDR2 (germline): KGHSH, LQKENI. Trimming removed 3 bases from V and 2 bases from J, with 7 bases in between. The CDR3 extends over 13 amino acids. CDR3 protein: CASSPGRQETQYF. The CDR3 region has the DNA TGTGCCAGCTCACCGGGGCGGCAAGAGACCCAGTACTTC.

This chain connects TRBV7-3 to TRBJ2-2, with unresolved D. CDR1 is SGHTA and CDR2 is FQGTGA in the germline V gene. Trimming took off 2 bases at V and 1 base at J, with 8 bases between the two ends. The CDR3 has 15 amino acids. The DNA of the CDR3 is TGTGCCAGCAGCTTATCATCAGGGAACACCGGGGAGCTGTTTTTT. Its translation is CASSLSSGNTGELFF.

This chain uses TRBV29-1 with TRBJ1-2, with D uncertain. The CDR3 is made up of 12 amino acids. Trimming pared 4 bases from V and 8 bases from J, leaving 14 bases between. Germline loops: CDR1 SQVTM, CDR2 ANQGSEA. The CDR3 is CSVGPGGRGYTF. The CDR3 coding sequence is TGCAGCGTTGGCCCAGGCGGCCGGGGCTACACCTTC.

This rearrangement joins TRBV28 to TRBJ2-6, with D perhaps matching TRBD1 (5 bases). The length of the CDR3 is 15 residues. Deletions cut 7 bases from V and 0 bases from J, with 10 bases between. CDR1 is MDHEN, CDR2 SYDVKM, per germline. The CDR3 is CASTDSSSGANVLTF. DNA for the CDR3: TGTGCCAGCACCGACAGTAGCTCTGGGGCCAACGTCCTGACTTTC. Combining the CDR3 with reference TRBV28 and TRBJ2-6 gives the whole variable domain DVKVTQSSRYLVKRTGEKVFLECVQDMDHENMFWYRQDPGLGLRLIYFSYDVKMKEKGDIPEGYSVSREKKERFSLILESASTNQTSMYLCASTDSSSGANVLTFGAGSRLTVL.

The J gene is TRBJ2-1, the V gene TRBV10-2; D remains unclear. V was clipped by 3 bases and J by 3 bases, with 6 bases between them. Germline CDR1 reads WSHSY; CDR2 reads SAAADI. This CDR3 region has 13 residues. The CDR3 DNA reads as TGCGCCAGCAGTGAAGATGGCTACAATGAGCAGTTCTTC. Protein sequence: CASSEDGYNEQFF.

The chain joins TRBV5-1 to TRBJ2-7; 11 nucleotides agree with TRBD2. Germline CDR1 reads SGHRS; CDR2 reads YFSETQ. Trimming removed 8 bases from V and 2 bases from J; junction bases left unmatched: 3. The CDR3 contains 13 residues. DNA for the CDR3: TGCGCCAGTGGGACTAGCGGAACCTACGAGCAGTACTTC. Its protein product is CASGTSGTYEQYF.

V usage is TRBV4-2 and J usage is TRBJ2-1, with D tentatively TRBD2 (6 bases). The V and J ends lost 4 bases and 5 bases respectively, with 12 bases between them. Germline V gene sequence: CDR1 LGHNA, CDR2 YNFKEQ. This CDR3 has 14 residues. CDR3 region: CASSPPGVDNEQFF. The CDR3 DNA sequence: TGTGCCAGCAGCCCTCCGGGGGTCGACAATGAGCAGTTCTTC.

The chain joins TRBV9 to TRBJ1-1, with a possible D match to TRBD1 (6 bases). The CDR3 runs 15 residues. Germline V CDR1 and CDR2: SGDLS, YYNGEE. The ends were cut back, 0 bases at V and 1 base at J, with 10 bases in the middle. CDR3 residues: CASSVGNRANTEAFF. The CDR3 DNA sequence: TGTGCCAGCAGCGTAGGGAACAGGGCGAACACTGAAGCTTTCTTT.

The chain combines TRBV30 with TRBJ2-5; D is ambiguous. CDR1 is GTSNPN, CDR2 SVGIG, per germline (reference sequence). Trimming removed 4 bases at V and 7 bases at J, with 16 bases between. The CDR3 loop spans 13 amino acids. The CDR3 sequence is CAWKQDGVGTQYF. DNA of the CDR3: TGTGCCTGGAAGCAGGACGGCGTTGGGACCCAGTACTTC.

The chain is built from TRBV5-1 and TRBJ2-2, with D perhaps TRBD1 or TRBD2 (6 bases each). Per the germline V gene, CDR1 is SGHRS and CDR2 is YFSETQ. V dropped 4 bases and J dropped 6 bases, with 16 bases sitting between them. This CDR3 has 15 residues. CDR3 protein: CASSQTSGAAGELFF. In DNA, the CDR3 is TGCGCCAGCAGCCAAACTTCGGGGGCTGCCGGGGAGCTGTTTTTT.